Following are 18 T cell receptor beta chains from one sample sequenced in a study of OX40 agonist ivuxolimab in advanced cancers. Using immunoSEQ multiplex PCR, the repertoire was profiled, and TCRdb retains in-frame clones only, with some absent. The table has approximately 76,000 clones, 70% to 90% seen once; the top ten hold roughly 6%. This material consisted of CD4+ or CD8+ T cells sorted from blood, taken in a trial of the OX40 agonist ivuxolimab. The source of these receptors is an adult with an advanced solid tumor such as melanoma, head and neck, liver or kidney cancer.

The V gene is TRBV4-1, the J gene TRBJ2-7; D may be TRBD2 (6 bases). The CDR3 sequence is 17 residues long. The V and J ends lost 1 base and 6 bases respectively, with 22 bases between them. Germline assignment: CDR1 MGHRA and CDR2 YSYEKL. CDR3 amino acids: CASSQAGDGAPLSEQYF. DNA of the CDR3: TGCGCCAGCAGCCAAGCGGGGGACGGGGCGCCCCTCTCCGAGCAGTACTTC.

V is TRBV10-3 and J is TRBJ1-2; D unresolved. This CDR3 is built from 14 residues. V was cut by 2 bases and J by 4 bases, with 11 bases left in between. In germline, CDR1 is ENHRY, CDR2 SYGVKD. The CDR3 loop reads CAISEQGLVYGYTF. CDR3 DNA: TGTGCCATCAGTGAGCAAGGGTTGGTCTATGGCTACACCTTC.

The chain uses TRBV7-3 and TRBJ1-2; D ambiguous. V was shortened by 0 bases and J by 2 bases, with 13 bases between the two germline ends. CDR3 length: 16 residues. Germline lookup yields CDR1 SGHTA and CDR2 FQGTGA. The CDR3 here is CASSLTGGFRNYGYTF. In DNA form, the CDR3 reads TGTGCCAGCAGCTTAACGGGAGGGTTCAGAAACTATGGCTACACCTTC. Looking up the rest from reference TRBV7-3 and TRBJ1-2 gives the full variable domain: GAGVSQTPSNKVTEKGKYVELRCDPISGHTALYWYRQSLGQGPEFLIYFQGTGAADDSGLPNDRFFAVRPEGSVSTLKIQRTERGDSAVYLCASSLTGGFRNYGYTFGSGTRLTVV.

CDR3 sequence: CATGDRLQETQYF. The DNA of the CDR3 is TGTGCCACCGGGGACAGATTGCAAGAGACCCAGTACTTC. This chain joins TRBV15 and TRBJ2-5; 7 bases match TRBD1. With V trimmed by 8 bases and J by 2 bases, 5 bases remained unmatched. Germline V CDR1 and CDR2: LNHNV, YYDKDF (reference sequence). The CDR3 length is 13 residues.

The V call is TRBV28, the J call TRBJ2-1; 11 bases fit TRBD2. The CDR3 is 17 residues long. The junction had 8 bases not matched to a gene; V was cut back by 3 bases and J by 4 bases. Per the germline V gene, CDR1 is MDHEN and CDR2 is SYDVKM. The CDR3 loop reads CASSLERLAGYYNEQFF. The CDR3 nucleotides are TGTGCCAGCAGTTTGGAAAGACTAGCGGGATATTACAATGAGCAGTTCTTC.

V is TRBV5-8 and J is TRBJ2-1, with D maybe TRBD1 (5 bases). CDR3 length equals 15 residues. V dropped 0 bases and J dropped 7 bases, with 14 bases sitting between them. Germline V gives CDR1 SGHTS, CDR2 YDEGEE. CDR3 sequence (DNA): TGTGCCAGCAGCTTGGGGTCAGGGTACACAAATGAGCAGTTCTTC. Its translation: CASSLGSGYTNEQFF.

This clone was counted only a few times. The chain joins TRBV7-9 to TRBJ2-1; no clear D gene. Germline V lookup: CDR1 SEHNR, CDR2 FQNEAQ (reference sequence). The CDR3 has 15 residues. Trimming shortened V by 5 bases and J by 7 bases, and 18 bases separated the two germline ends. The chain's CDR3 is CASSPPFRYGNEQFF. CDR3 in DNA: TGTGCCAGCAGCCCCCCCTTTAGATATGGGAATGAGCAGTTCTTC.

The CDR3 bases are TGTGCCACCCCTAATGGCGGGGAGGGGCCCTGGGGCTACACCTTC. Its protein product is CATPNGGEGPWGYTF. The V gene is TRBV19, the J gene TRBJ1-2; a possible D gene is TRBD1 (5 bases). The CDR3 runs to 15 residues. V was shortened by 10 bases and J by 8 bases, with 26 bases between the two germline ends. Germline CDR1 reads LNHDA; CDR2 reads SQIVND (reference sequence).

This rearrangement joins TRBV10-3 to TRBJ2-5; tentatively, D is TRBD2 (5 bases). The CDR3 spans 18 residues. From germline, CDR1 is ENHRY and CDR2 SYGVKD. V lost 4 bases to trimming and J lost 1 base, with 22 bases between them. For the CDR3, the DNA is TGTGCCATCAGTGGATGGGATGGATTTATAGAGGGCCAAGAGACCCAGTACTTC. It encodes CAISGWDGFIEGQETQYF.

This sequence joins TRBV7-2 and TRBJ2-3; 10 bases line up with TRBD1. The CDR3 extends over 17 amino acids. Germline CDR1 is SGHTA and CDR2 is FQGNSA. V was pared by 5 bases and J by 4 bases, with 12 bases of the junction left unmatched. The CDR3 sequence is CASSARQGAHRADTQYF. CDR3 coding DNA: TGTGCCAGCAGCGCCAGACAGGGGGCGCACAGGGCAGATACGCAGTATTTT.

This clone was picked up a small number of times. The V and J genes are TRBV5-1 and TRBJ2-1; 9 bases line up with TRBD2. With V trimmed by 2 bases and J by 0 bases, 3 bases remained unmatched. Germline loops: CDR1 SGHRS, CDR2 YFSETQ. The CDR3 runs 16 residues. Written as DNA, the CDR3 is TGCGCCAGCAGCTTCTATAGCGGGAGCTCCTACAATGAGCAGTTCTTC. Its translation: CASSFYSGSSYNEQFF.

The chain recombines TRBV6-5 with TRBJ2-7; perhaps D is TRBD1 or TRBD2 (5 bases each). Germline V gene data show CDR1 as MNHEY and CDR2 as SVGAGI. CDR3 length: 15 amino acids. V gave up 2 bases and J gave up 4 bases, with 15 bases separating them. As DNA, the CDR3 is TGTGCCAGCAGTTACGGGGACGGTAGGAATTACGAGCAGTACTTC. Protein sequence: CASSYGDGRNYEQYF.

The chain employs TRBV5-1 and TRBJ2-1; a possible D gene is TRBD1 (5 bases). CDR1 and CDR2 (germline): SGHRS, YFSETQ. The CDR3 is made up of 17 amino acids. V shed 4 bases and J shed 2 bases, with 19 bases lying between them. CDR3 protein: CASSDEIRGLPYNEQFF. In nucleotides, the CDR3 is TGCGCCAGCAGCGACGAAATAAGGGGTCTACCCTACAATGAGCAGTTCTTC.

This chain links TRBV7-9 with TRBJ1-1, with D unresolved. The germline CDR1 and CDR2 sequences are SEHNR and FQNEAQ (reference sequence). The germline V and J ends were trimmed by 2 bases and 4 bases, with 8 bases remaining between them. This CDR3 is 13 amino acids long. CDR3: CASSLQVATEAFF. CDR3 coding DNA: TGTGCCAGCAGCTTACAGGTGGCCACTGAAGCTTTCTTT.

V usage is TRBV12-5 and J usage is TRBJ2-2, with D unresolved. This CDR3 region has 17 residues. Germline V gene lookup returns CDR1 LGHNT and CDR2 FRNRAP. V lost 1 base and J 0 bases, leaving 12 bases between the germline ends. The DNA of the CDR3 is TGTGCTAGTGGTTTGGACGCCGGGTCTTCGAACACCGGGGAGCTGTTTTTT. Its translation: CASGLDAGSSNTGELFF.

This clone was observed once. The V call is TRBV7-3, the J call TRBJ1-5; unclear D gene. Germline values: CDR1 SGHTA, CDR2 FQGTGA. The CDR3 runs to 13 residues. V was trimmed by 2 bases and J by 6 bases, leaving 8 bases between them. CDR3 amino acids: CASSLSRSQPQHF. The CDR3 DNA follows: TGTGCCAGCAGCTTATCCCGATCTCAGCCCCAGCATTTT.

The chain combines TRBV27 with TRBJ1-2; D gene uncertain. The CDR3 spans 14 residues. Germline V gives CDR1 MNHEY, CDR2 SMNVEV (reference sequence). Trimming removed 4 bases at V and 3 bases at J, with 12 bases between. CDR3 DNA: TGTGCCAGCAGTTCCCGCTTCAGTGACTATGGCTACACCTTC. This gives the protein CASSSRFSDYGYTF.

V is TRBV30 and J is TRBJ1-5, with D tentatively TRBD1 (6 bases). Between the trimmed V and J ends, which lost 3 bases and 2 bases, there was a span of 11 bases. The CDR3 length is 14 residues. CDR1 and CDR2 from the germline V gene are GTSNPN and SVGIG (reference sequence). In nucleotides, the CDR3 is TGTGCCTGGAGCGGGGGCACGGGCAATCAGCCCCAGCATTTT. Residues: CAWSGGTGNQPQHF.